This entry describes one T cell receptor (beta chain). Its antigen is unidentified. These data come from a study of OX40 agonist ivuxolimab in advanced cancers. Looking at the study overall: Treatment received earlier with anti-PD-1, anti-PD-L1 or anti-CTLA-4 agents was allowed, and 40% had some. Whole-study results and caveats: Average numbers of expanded clones were greater in CD8+ T cells than in CD4+. At 0.1 to 3.0 mg/kg and by week 6, clonal expansion occurred in CD4+ and CD8+ blood T cells.

The method was immunoSEQ multiplex PCR; TCRdb's version includes in-frame clones alone and lacks a portion of them. The data hold more than 95,000 clones, with around 94% observed a single time. Germline CDR1 reads SGHRS; CDR2 reads YFSETQ. The V and J ends lost 1 base and 4 bases respectively, with 12 bases between them. The CDR3 loop spans 15 amino acids. The sample was CD4+ or CD8+ T cells sorted from blood, taken in a trial of the OX40 agonist ivuxolimab. This receptor was obtained from an adult with an advanced solid tumor such as melanoma, head and neck, liver or kidney cancer. The chain has TRBV5-1 and TRBJ1-3; a weak D match, TRBD1 (6 bases). As DNA, the CDR3 is TGCGCCAGCAGCTTGTCCCCGGGACAAGGAAACACCATATATTTT. Amino acid sequence: CASSLSPGQGNTIYF. The entire variable domain, with the rest obtained from reference TRBV5-1 and TRBJ1-3, is as follows: KAGVTQTPRYLIKTRGQQVTLSCSPISGHRSVSWYQQTPGQGLQFLFEYFSETQRNKGNFPGRFSGRQFSNSRSEMNVSTLELGDSALYLCASSLSPGQGNTIYFGEGSWLTVV.